Below are 15 T cell receptor beta chains sequenced from a single sample in a study of blood T cells in healthy people across ages. A J-beta primer mix and a sample-barcoded 5' primer were used in a second PCR of roughly 6 to 11 cycles. TCRdb re-called the 5' RACE reads with MiXCR, one entry per CDR3 protein. The table lists about 510,000 distinct CDR3 sequences, roughly a quarter of them singletons. These data were likewise used in another study, on T cells of mothers and their children.

The material sequenced was blood. The source is a boy aged 2 to 10 in good health.

The rearrangement links TRBV29-1 to TRBJ2-3; D not certain. This CDR3 has 15 residues. CDR1 and CDR2 (germline): SQVTM, ANQGSEA. Trimming pared 6 bases from V and 5 bases from J, leaving 21 bases between. The CDR3 here is CSVVRAVGYGDTQYF. CDR3 bases: TGCAGCGTCGTACGGGCCGTCGGTTATGGAGATACGCAGTATTTT.

This clonotype was counted only a few times. The chain carries TRBV12-3 or TRBV12-4 and TRBJ2-7; 9 bases agree with TRBD1. V was clipped by 1 base and J by 4 bases; unmatched bases: 8. CDR3 length: 16 amino acids. CDR3 region: CASSLDRGLSRYEQYF. In DNA form, the CDR3 reads TGTGCCAGCAGTTTAGACAGGGGGCTGAGTCGTTACGAGCAGTACTTC.

The J gene is TRBJ2-1, the V gene TRBV7-9; 10 nucleotides match TRBD2. Germline assignment: CDR1 SEHNR and CDR2 FQNEAQ (reference sequence). CDR3 length: 15 amino acids. The junction had 10 bases not matched to a gene; V was cut back by 7 bases and J by 7 bases. The CDR3 region is CASTSPLAGVNEQFF. CDR3 coding DNA: TGTGCCAGCACCTCCCCCCTAGCGGGAGTAAATGAGCAGTTCTTC.

This clonotype was seen only a few times. The chain recombines TRBV27 with TRBJ2-1; 9 nucleotides agree with TRBD2. The CDR3 spans 13 residues. Germline assignment: CDR1 MNHEY and CDR2 SMNVEV (reference sequence). The J segment lost 7 bases and the V segment lost 6 bases, leaving 4 bases of the junction unmatched. The CDR3 region has the DNA TGTGCCAGCAGAGGCGGGGGGGAAAATGAGCAGTTCTTC. Translation: CASRGGGENEQFF.

The CDR3 loop reads CASSPRQGDTDTQYF. The CDR3 DNA follows: TGCGCCAGCAGCCCTCGACAGGGGGACACAGATACGCAGTATTTT. The chain couples TRBV4-1 to TRBJ2-3; 9 bases align to TRBD1. Germline V lookup: CDR1 MGHRA, CDR2 YSYEKL. Losses at the gene ends were 4 bases for V and 2 bases for J; bases not matched to a gene: 4. CDR3 size: 15 residues.

V gene TRBV15 combines with J gene TRBJ1-2; a weak D match, TRBD1 (5 bases). CDR3 size: 14 residues. V lost 1 base and J 3 bases, leaving 9 bases between the germline ends. Germline assignment: CDR1 LNHNV and CDR2 YYDKDF (reference sequence). The CDR3, as DNA: TGTGCCACCAGCAGAGTCGGGGCCTACTATGGCTACACCTTC. It is translated as CATSRVGAYYGYTF.

This sequence joins TRBV5-1 and TRBJ2-5, with 7 positions matching TRBD2. Germline V CDR1 and CDR2: SGHRS, YFSETQ. Trimming at V came to 4 bases and at J to 3 bases, leaving 12 bases not matched to a gene. The CDR3 has 16 residues. CDR3 sequence: CASSPSIVGGEETQYF. The CDR3, as DNA: TGCGCCAGCAGCCCCAGCATTGTTGGGGGGGAAGAGACCCAGTACTTC. Full variable domain (missing parts from reference TRBV5-1 and TRBJ2-5): KAGVTQTPRYLIKTRGQQVTLSCSPISGHRSVSWYQQTPGQGLQFLFEYFSETQRNKGNFPGRFSGRQFSNSRSEMNVSTLELGDSALYLCASSPSIVGGEETQYFGPGTRLLVL.

The chain has TRBV29-1 and TRBJ1-2; D gene unclear. The germline V gene has CDR1 SQVTM and CDR2 ANQGSEA. There are 11 residues in the CDR3. The V end lost 3 bases, the J end lost 9 bases, and 11 bases lay between the germline ends. The CDR3, as DNA: TGCAGCGTTGATTTTGACGGCAGCTACACCTTC. Translation: CSVDFDGSYTF.

This clonotype was seen only a few times. V is TRBV11-3 and J is TRBJ2-5; TRBD1 is a possible D gene (6 bases). Looked up from germline, CDR1 is SGHNT and CDR2 is YENEEA. This CDR3 has 15 residues. V was cut by 5 bases and J by 2 bases, with 15 bases left in between. The CDR3 DNA reads as TGTGCCAGCAGCGTAGGGGACAACCAACAAGAGACCCAGTACTTC. Its translation: CASSVGDNQQETQYF.

V and J are TRBV3-1 and TRBJ1-6; TRBD1 is a possible D gene (6 bases). This CDR3 is 15 amino acids long. V was clipped by 0 bases and J by 7 bases, with 10 bases between them. Germline CDR1 reads LGHDT; CDR2 reads YNNKEL (reference sequence). The CDR3 spells CASSQDGRGNSPLHF. CDR3 coding DNA: TGTGCCAGCAGCCAAGACGGCAGGGGCAATTCACCCCTCCACTTT.

The rearrangement joins TRBV9 to TRBJ1-2; tentative D call: TRBD1 (5 bases). V dropped 3 bases and J dropped 8 bases, with 11 bases sitting between them. The CDR3 runs to 12 residues. Germline V gene sequence: CDR1 SGDLS, CDR2 YYNGEE. CDR3 sequence: CASSGPGDGYTF. The DNA of the CDR3 is TGTGCCAGCAGCGGCCCGGGGGACGGCTACACCTTC.

This clonotype has more than one count but fewer than ten. The chain uses TRBV20-1 and TRBJ2-1; TRBD2 agrees at 11 bases. The CDR3 loop spans 15 amino acids. Losses at the gene ends were 0 bases for V and 6 bases for J; bases not matched to a gene: 4. Germline CDR1 reads DFQATT; CDR2 reads SNEGSKA (reference sequence). The CDR3 DNA follows: TGCAGTGCTAGAGAAGTTAGCGGGGGGGCCAATGAGCAGTTCTTC. Protein sequence: CSAREVSGGANEQFF.

This clonotype was seen once. CDR3 DNA: TGCAGTGCTAGAGATTCGCGGGGGGCGTCAGATACGCAGTATTTT. It codes for CSARDSRGASDTQYF. The chain has TRBV20-1 and TRBJ2-3; the match to TRBD2 covers 8 bases. The germline V gene encodes CDR1 DFQATT and CDR2 SNEGSKA (reference sequence). This CDR3 is built from 15 residues. V shed 0 bases, J shed 4 bases, and the junction held 6 bases outside the gene matches.

The rearrangement uses TRBV20-1 and TRBJ2-4; TRBD1 matches 7 bases. CDR1 is DFQATT, CDR2 SNEGSKA, per germline (reference sequence). With V trimmed by 7 bases and J by 0 bases, 21 bases remained unmatched. This CDR3 spans 19 amino acids. The CDR3 is CSVPDALGQKGKAKNIQYF. The CDR3 DNA is TGCAGTGTACCAGACGCTTTGGGACAGAAAGGAAAAGCCAAAAACATTCAGTACTTC.

The J gene is TRBJ2-7, the V gene TRBV6-2 or TRBV6-3; 11 bases are a match to TRBD1. The V and J ends lost 7 bases and 3 bases, in that order; junction bases with no gene match: 5. CDR3 length equals 14 residues. CDR1 is MNHEY, CDR2 SVGEGT, per germline. The CDR3 spells CASKRTGGIYEQYF. CDR3 nucleotide sequence: TGTGCCAGCAAGCGGACAGGGGGCATCTACGAGCAGTACTTC.